The 7 T cell receptor beta chains listed next were all sequenced from one sample in a study of T cell responses to AZD1222 COVID-19 vaccine. Here immunoSEQ multiplex PCR was the method, and the copy in TCRdb shows in-frame clones only, minus some. The data contain 80,000 to 100,000 clones, 85% to 95% of them singletons. Specimen: peripheral blood, collected on day 0 of AZD1222 vaccination. These TCRs come from an adult in good health.

In this sample, this clone turned up once. The chain has TRBV19 and TRBJ2-1, with 11 bases matching TRBD2. The CDR3 has 15 residues. Germline V gene sequence: CDR1 LNHDA, CDR2 SQIVND (reference sequence). After removal of 6 bases from V and 4 bases from J, the junction contained 5 bases not matched to a gene. The CDR3 coding sequence is TGTGCCAGTAGCCCCACTAGCGGGAGTTACAATGAGCAGTTCTTC. Translated, it gives CASSPTSGSYNEQFF.

The CDR3 is CASSMRYEQYF. The CDR3 DNA sequence: TGTGCCAGTAGTATGAGGTACGAGCAGTACTTC. The V call is TRBV19, the J call TRBJ2-7; D ambiguous. V was shortened by 3 bases and J by 4 bases, with 4 bases between the two germline ends. The CDR3 has 11 residues. Germline V CDR1 and CDR2: LNHDA, SQIVND (reference sequence).

This chain links TRBV6-5 with TRBJ2-7, with 7 bases identical to TRBD1. The ends lost 7 bases at V and 0 bases at J; junction bases unmatched: 9. This CDR3 region has 15 residues. Germline-derived CDR1 and CDR2 are MNHEY and SVGAGI. The CDR3, as DNA: TGTGCCAGCACCGAAGGCGCAGGGGGCTCCTACGAGCAGTACTTC. Its protein product is CASTEGAGGSYEQYF.

The chain employs TRBV3-1 (or the pseudogene TRBV3-2) and TRBJ2-7; tentative D call: TRBD2 (6 bases). Germline V gives CDR1 LGHDT, CDR2 YNNKEL (reference sequence). V lost 4 bases to trimming and J lost 3 bases, with 10 bases between them. This CDR3 has 13 amino acids. This chain's CDR3 is CASSPSDYYEQYF. The CDR3 DNA reads TGTGCCAGCAGCCCCTCGGACTACTACGAGCAGTACTTC.

The chain combines TRBV30 with TRBJ1-6; D gene ambiguous. The germline V and J ends were trimmed by 0 bases and 10 bases, with 10 bases remaining between them. CDR3 length equals 13 residues. CDR1 and CDR2 (germline): GTSNPN, SVGIG (reference sequence). The CDR3 is CAWSVQSRSPLHF. The CDR3 coding sequence is TGTGCCTGGAGTGTACAGTCCAGGTCACCCCTCCACTTT.

The chain employs TRBV6-5 and TRBJ1-2; D is uncertain. From germline, CDR1 is MNHEY and CDR2 SVGAGI. This CDR3 has 11 amino acids. The germline V and J ends were trimmed by 8 bases and 2 bases, with 6 bases remaining between them. The DNA of the CDR3 is TGTGCCAGCGGACGGAACTATGGCTACACCTTC. This gives the protein CASGRNYGYTF.

This chain uses TRBV5-8 with TRBJ2-7; unclear D gene. The CDR3 totals 14 residues. The germline V gene has CDR1 SGHTS and CDR2 YDEGEE. The V end was cut by 0 bases, the J end by 0 bases, with 7 bases between. The CDR3 protein is CASSLGSYSYEQYF. The DNA for the CDR3 is TGTGCCAGCAGCTTGGGAAGTTACTCCTACGAGCAGTACTTC.